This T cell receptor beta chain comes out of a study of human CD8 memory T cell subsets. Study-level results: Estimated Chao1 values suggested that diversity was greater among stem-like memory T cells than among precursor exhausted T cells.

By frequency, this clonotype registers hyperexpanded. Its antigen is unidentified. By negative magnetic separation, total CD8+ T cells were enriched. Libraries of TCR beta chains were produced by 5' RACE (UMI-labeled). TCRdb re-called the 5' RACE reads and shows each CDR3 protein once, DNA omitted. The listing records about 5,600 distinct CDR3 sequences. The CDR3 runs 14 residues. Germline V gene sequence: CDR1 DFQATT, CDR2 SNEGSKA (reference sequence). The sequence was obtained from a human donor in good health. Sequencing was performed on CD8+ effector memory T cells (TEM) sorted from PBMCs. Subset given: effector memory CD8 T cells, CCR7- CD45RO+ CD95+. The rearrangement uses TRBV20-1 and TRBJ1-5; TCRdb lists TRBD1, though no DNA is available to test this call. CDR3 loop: CSASRSGGSQPQHF.